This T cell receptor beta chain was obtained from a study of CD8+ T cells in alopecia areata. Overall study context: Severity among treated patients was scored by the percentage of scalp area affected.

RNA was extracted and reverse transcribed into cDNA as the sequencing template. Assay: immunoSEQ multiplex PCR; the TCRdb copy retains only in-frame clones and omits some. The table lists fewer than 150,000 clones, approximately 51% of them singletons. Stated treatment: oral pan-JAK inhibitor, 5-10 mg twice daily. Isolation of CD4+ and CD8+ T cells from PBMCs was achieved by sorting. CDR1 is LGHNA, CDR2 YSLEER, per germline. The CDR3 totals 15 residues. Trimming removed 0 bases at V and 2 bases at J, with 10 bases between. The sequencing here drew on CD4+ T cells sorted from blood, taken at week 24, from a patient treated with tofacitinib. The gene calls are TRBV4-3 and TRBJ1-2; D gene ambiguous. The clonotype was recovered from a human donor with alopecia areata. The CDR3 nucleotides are TGCGCCAGCAGCCAAGATGCCGGGAGCAACTATGGCTACACCTTC. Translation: CASSQDAGSNYGYTF.